The 28 T cell receptor beta chains given below trace back to one sample, sequenced in a study of T cells after yellow fever vaccination. MiXCR, applied by TCRdb to the 5' RACE reads, yields one record per CDR3 protein. The sample lists about 340,000 distinct CDR3 sequences, 7.5% to 9% occurring once. The specimen was PBMCs, collected on the day of the first yellow fever vaccination. The receptors originated from a young man who received the YFV17D yellow fever vaccine.

This clonotype was seen a few times. This sequence joins TRBV18 and TRBJ2-6; D possibly uses TRBD1 or TRBD2 (6 bases each). V gave up 3 bases and J gave up 0 bases, with 12 bases separating them. The CDR3 has 17 amino acids. Germline V gene sequence: CDR1 KGHSH, CDR2 LQKENI. CDR3 nucleotide sequence: TGTGCCAGCTCACCCTACGGGGGCGGCTCTGGGGCCAACGTCCTGACTTTC. Translation gives CASSPYGGGSGANVLTF. Full variable domain (outside the CDR3, taken from reference TRBV18 and TRBJ2-6): NAGVMQNPRHLVRRRGQEARLRCSPMKGHSHVYWYRQLPEEGLKFMVYLQKENIIDESGMPKERFSAEFPKEGPSILRIQQVVRGDSAAYFCASSPYGGGSGANVLTFGAGSRLTVL.

CDR3 sequence: CASTQFGSNEQFF. CDR3 sequence (DNA): TGCGCCAGTACCCAATTTGGATCCAATGAGCAGTTCTTC. The chain has TRBV5-1 and TRBJ2-1; D unclear. The CDR3 runs to 13 residues. Trimming stripped 8 bases from V and 6 bases from J, with 15 bases between. Germline CDR1 SGHRS, CDR2 YFSETQ.

This clonotype was seen more than once but under ten times. V gene TRBV27 combines with J gene TRBJ2-1; possibly TRBD1 for D (6 bases). Germline assignment: CDR1 MNHEY and CDR2 SMNVEV (reference sequence). The CDR3 extends over 13 amino acids. V dropped 3 bases and J dropped 8 bases, with 11 bases sitting between them. CDR3 protein: CASSFVGGDEQFF. In DNA, the CDR3 is TGTGCCAGCAGTTTCGTTGGGGGCGATGAGCAGTTCTTC.

This clonotype was recorded a few times. The CDR3 nucleotides are TGTGCCAGCAGCTTTCAGATGAGTGAGCAGTTCTTC. Translated: CASSFQMSEQFF. V and J are TRBV11-2 and TRBJ2-1; D remains unclear. V was trimmed by 3 bases and J by 9 bases, leaving 9 bases between them. The CDR3 runs to 12 residues. From germline, CDR1 is SGHAT and CDR2 FQNNGV.

The sample holds a few counts of this clonotype. This chain joins TRBV10-3 and TRBJ2-6; maybe TRBD1 (6 bases). CDR1 is ENHRY, CDR2 SYGVKD, per germline. The V end lost 9 bases, the J end lost 2 bases, and 8 bases lay between the germline ends. The CDR3 extends over 13 amino acids. Here the CDR3 reads CAMAGAGANVLTF. DNA of the CDR3: TGTGCCATGGCAGGGGCTGGGGCCAACGTCCTGACTTTC.

This clonotype has only a few counts. The V and J genes are TRBV7-9 and TRBJ1-2; 12 nucleotides agree with TRBD1. V lost 5 bases, J lost 4 bases, and 5 bases stayed unmatched. Germline V gene sequence: CDR1 SEHNR, CDR2 FQNEAQ (reference sequence). This CDR3 has 15 amino acids. The CDR3 DNA follows: TGTGCCAGCAGCCGAGGGACAGGGGGCTTCTATGGCTACACCTTC. Its protein is CASSRGTGGFYGYTF.

The chain is built from TRBV6-6 and TRBJ2-7; D is ambiguous. V was shortened by 2 bases and J by 4 bases, with 6 bases between the two germline ends. The CDR3 has 12 residues. Germline CDR1 reads MNHNY; CDR2 reads SVGAGI (reference sequence). The CDR3 sequence is CASSYRGYEQYF. DNA of the CDR3: TGTGCCAGCAGTTACCGCGGTTACGAGCAGTACTTC.

This clonotype was seen a handful of times. This chain connects TRBV5-1 to TRBJ1-1; no definite D call. V was pared by 4 bases and J by 4 bases, with 11 bases between. CDR1 is SGHRS, CDR2 YFSETQ, per germline. This CDR3 has 13 residues. The CDR3 reads CASSAGVGTEAFF. In nucleotides, the CDR3 is TGCGCCAGCAGCGCCGGAGTGGGCACTGAAGCTTTCTTT. Using reference TRBV5-1 and TRBJ1-1 for the parts outside the CDR3, the full variable domain is KAGVTQTPRYLIKTRGQQVTLSCSPISGHRSVSWYQQTPGQGLQFLFEYFSETQRNKGNFPGRFSGRQFSNSRSEMNVSTLELGDSALYLCASSAGVGTEAFFGQGTRLTVV.

This clonotype has more than one count but fewer than ten. The V gene is TRBV11-1, the J gene TRBJ2-1; 9 bases are shared with TRBD1. The CDR3 covers 18 residues. Germline V gene lookup returns CDR1 SGHAT and CDR2 FQDESV (reference sequence). V was clipped by 2 bases and J by 7 bases; unmatched bases: 15. CDR3 DNA: TGTGCCAGCAGCTTAAATGTGGGGACCGCGACAGGGGGAAATGAGCAGTTCTTC. It is translated as CASSLNVGTATGGNEQFF. Together with reference TRBV11-1 and TRBJ2-1, the CDR3 gives the full variable domain: EAEVAQSPRYKITEKSQAVAFWCDPISGHATLYWYRQILGQGPELLVQFQDESVVDDSQLPKDRFSAERLKGVDSTLKIQPAELGDSAMYLCASSLNVGTATGGNEQFFGPGTRLTVL.

A few counts support this clonotype. The chain links TRBV6-2 or TRBV6-3 to TRBJ1-5, with D perhaps TRBD1 (5 bases). Trimming left V 2 bases short and J 6 bases short, with 11 bases between. The germline CDR1 and CDR2 sequences are MNHEY and SVGEGT. CDR3 length: 14 residues. This CDR3 is CASSYRTRSQPQHF. The CDR3 bases are TGTGCCAGCAGTTACAGGACAAGGAGTCAGCCCCAGCATTTT.

This chain links TRBV6-5 with TRBJ2-7, with TRBD1 matching over 7 bases. Trimming removed 4 bases from V and 2 bases from J; junction bases left unmatched: 11. Germline lookup yields CDR1 MNHEY and CDR2 SVGAGI. The CDR3 is 16 residues long. The CDR3 loop is CASSSDRVKRTYEQYF. The DNA of the CDR3 is TGTGCCAGCAGTTCCGACAGGGTAAAGCGGACCTACGAGCAGTACTTC.

Ten or more counts support this clonotype. The genes are TRBV6-1 and TRBJ1-2; D gene uncertain. In germline, CDR1 is MNHNS, CDR2 SASEGT. V gave up 6 bases and J gave up 0 bases, with 11 bases separating them. This CDR3 region has 14 residues. CDR3 amino acids: CASSRPGSNYGYTF. CDR3 in DNA: TGTGCCAGCAGCCGTCCGGGGTCTAACTATGGCTACACCTTC.

The chain recombines TRBV10-3 with TRBJ2-1, with TRBD2 identical over 8 bases. CDR1 ENHRY and CDR2 SYGVKD come from the germline V gene. V was pared by 2 bases and J by 6 bases, with 3 bases of the junction left unmatched. This CDR3 is built from 14 residues. The CDR3 nucleotides are TGTGCCATCAGTGAGCCCGGGACTAGCAATGAGCAGTTCTTC. As protein: CAISEPGTSNEQFF.

The chain combines TRBV5-1 with TRBJ2-7; 10 bases fit TRBD2. The CDR3 totals 13 residues. Trimming took 2 bases from V and 8 from J; bases not matched to a gene: 4. Germline V lookup: CDR1 SGHRS, CDR2 YFSETQ. CDR3 sequence: CASSLEAGGQQYF. The DNA for the CDR3 is TGCGCCAGCAGCTTAGAAGCGGGGGGGCAGCAGTACTTC.

This clonotype appeared many times. This chain joins TRBV12-3 or TRBV12-4 and TRBJ2-1, with 14 bases matching TRBD2. This CDR3 contains 14 residues. V gave up 6 bases and J gave up 6 bases; unmatched junction bases: 1. The CDR3 coding sequence is TGTGCCAGCAGGGGACTAGCGGGGGTCAATGAGCAGTTCTTC. Its protein product is CASRGLAGVNEQFF.

V usage is TRBV29-1 and J usage is TRBJ2-7, with D maybe TRBD1 (6 bases). V lost 5 bases, J lost 4 bases, and 18 bases lay in between. Germline CDR1 and CDR2: SQVTM and ANQGSEA. This CDR3 comprises 14 residues. CDR3 sequence: CSVLPTGKTYEQYF. The CDR3 bases are TGCAGCGTTCTACCGACAGGAAAAACGTACGAGCAGTACTTC.

This clonotype appeared a few times. CDR3 sequence reads: CASSPSAREGGYTF. The CDR3 nucleotides are TGTGCCAGCAGTCCATCAGCCAGGGAGGGGGGCTACACCTTC. The chain couples TRBV9 to TRBJ1-2, with D possibly being TRBD1 (5 bases). V was trimmed by 5 bases and J by 8 bases, leaving 19 bases between them. The germline V gene has CDR1 SGDLS and CDR2 YYNGEE. The CDR3 is 14 residues long. Looking up the rest from reference TRBV9 and TRBJ1-2 gives the full variable domain: DSGVTQTPKHLITATGQRVTLRCSPRSGDLSVYWYQQSLDQGLQFLIQYYNGEERAKGNILERFSAQQFPDLHSELNLSSLELGDSALYFCASSPSAREGGYTFGSGTRLTVV.

The gene calls are TRBV4-1 and TRBJ2-7; the match to TRBD1 covers 7 bases. Germline CDR1 reads MGHRA; CDR2 reads YSYEKL. Unmatched junction bases numbered 5, after V lost 4 bases and J lost 2 bases. The CDR3 covers 14 residues. The CDR3, as DNA: TGCGCCAGCAGCCCGTGGACAGGAGCCTACGAGCAGTACGTC. Its protein is CASSPWTGAYEQYV.

The gene calls are TRBV6-6 and TRBJ2-7; D is uncertain. Per germline, CDR1 MNHNY and CDR2 SVGAGI (reference sequence). CDR3 size: 11 residues. For the CDR3, the DNA is TGTGAAGGGCCGGAGTACTACGAGCAGTACGTC. Its protein product is CEGPEYYEQYV.

This clonotype appeared many times. V is TRBV5-6 and J is TRBJ2-5; TRBD2 agrees at 10 bases. This CDR3 has 17 residues. Germline CDR1 and CDR2: SGHDT and YYEEEE. With V trimmed by 2 bases and J by 6 bases, 13 bases remained unmatched. CDR3 sequence: CASSLIQRGGPRKTQYF. CDR3 nucleotide sequence: TGTGCCAGCAGCTTAATCCAGCGGGGGGGCCCGCGCAAGACCCAGTACTTC.

This clonotype turned up a few times. The V and J genes are TRBV7-9 and TRBJ1-1, with 10 bases fitting TRBD1. V was pared by 4 bases and J by 5 bases, with 7 bases of the junction left unmatched. The germline V gene has CDR1 SEHNR and CDR2 FQNEAQ (reference sequence). This CDR3 region has 15 residues. CDR3 residues: CASSSRGGQGTEAFF. DNA for the CDR3: TGTGCCAGCAGCTCCCGGGGGGGACAGGGGACTGAAGCTTTCTTT.

The rearrangement links TRBV4-1 to TRBJ2-2, with D tentatively TRBD1 (6 bases). CDR3 length equals 14 residues. Trimming removed 1 base from V and 3 bases from J, with 6 bases in between. Germline CDR1 MGHRA, CDR2 YSYEKL. The CDR3 DNA is TGCGCCAGCAGCCAAGCAGGGGACACCGGGGAGCTGTTTTTT. It translates to CASSQAGDTGELFF.

This sequence joins TRBV5-4 and TRBJ1-1; D is perhaps TRBD1 (5 bases). The CDR3 contains 15 residues. The germline V gene encodes CDR1 SGHNT and CDR2 YYREEE (reference sequence). V dropped 1 base and J dropped 8 bases, with 18 bases sitting between them. CDR3 loop: CASSLFGQGTGEAFF. The CDR3 DNA is TGTGCCAGCAGCTTGTTTGGGCAGGGAACGGGGGAAGCTTTCTTT. Combining the CDR3 with reference TRBV5-4 and TRBJ1-1 gives the whole variable domain ETGVTQSPTHLIKTRGQQVTLRCSSQSGHNTVSWYQQALGQGPQFIFQYYREEENGRGNFPPRFSGLQFPNYSSELNVNALELDDSALYLCASSLFGQGTGEAFFGQGTRLTVV.

The V call is TRBV10-3, the J call TRBJ2-2; D gene ambiguous. This CDR3 is 13 amino acids long. Trimming cost V 2 bases and J 6 bases, with 7 bases left between them. The germline V gene has CDR1 ENHRY and CDR2 SYGVKD. The CDR3 protein is CAISERVAGELFF. The CDR3 coding sequence is TGTGCCATCAGTGAGAGGGTTGCCGGGGAGCTGTTTTTT.

V is TRBV6-2 or TRBV6-3 and J is TRBJ2-5; D might be TRBD1 (6 bases). The germline V gene encodes CDR1 MNHEY and CDR2 SVGEGT. Trimming removed 8 bases from V and 3 bases from J, with 13 bases in between. This CDR3 has 13 residues. The CDR3 protein is CASQTGYEETQYF. CDR3 coding DNA: TGTGCCAGCCAAACAGGGTACGAAGAGACCCAGTACTTC.

The CDR3 protein is CASGLKVAGGAVDNEQFF. In DNA, the CDR3 is TGTGCTAGTGGTTTGAAGGTAGCGGGGGGCGCCGTTGACAATGAGCAGTTCTTC. The genes are TRBV12-5 and TRBJ2-1; the match to TRBD2 covers 10 bases. The ends lost 2 bases at V and 5 bases at J; junction bases unmatched: 12. The CDR3 is 18 residues long. Per germline, CDR1 LGHNT and CDR2 FRNRAP.

This clonotype was counted only a few times. This chain uses TRBV7-2 with TRBJ2-3, with a tentative D call TRBD2 (6 bases). The V gene's germline CDR1 is SGHTA and CDR2 FQGNSA. The CDR3 runs to 15 residues. The ends were cut back, 4 bases at V and 4 bases at J, with 15 bases in the middle. This chain's CDR3 is CASSSMGGGADTQYF. CDR3 nucleotide sequence: TGTGCCAGCAGCTCCATGGGGGGTGGGGCAGATACGCAGTATTTT.

V and J are TRBV4-1 and TRBJ2-1; 12 positions agree with TRBD2. Germline CDR1 MGHRA, CDR2 YSYEKL. V shed 3 bases and J 9 bases; nucleotides not matched to a gene: 6. This CDR3 contains 15 residues. The CDR3 region is CASSHLLAGGGEQFF. The CDR3 DNA is TGCGCCAGCAGCCATCTCCTAGCGGGGGGGGGTGAGCAGTTCTTC.